These 18 T cell receptor beta chains were all obtained from the same sample, sequenced in a study of blood T cell repertoires in COVID-19. Sequencing used immunoSEQ multiplex PCR; TCRdb keeps in-frame clones, though not all of them. Of about 130,000 clones in the sample, 55% to 75% were seen once. Sequenced: peripheral blood. Receptor source: a woman aged 70-85 years with acute or convalescent COVID-19.

This rearrangement joins TRBV19 to TRBJ2-2, with 7 nucleotides matching TRBD1. Germline CDR1 is LNHDA and CDR2 is SQIVND (reference sequence). The CDR3 has 16 amino acids. V lost 8 bases, J lost 5 bases, and 14 bases stayed unmatched. CDR3 protein: CASAHNPGQITGELFF. The CDR3 nucleotides read TGTGCCAGTGCCCACAACCCGGGACAGATAACCGGGGAGCTGTTTTTT.

CDR3 in DNA: TGCAGCGTCCTTCGCCTTGAGAATTATGGCTACACCTTC. This encodes CSVLRLENYGYTF. This chain joins TRBV29-1 and TRBJ1-2, with no clear D. The CDR3 extends over 13 amino acids. Trimming pared 6 bases from V and 5 bases from J, leaving 16 bases between. Germline CDR1 reads SQVTM; CDR2 reads ANQGSEA.

The chain employs TRBV6-5 and TRBJ2-7, with TRBD1 identical over 8 bases. Germline CDR1 and CDR2: MNHEY and SVGAGI. The V segment lost 10 bases and the J segment 2 bases; nucleotides outside the gene matches: 7. The CDR3 sequence is 13 residues long. The CDR3 DNA follows: TGTGCCACCGACAGGGGCGAACCCTACGAGCAGTACTTC. This gives the protein CATDRGEPYEQYF.

The chain joins TRBV19 to TRBJ1-2, with D unresolved. Per the germline V gene, CDR1 is LNHDA and CDR2 is SQIVND (reference sequence). Deletions cut 6 bases from V and 0 bases from J, with 11 bases between. The CDR3 contains 14 residues. CDR3 DNA sequence: TGTGCCAGTAGGGAGAGTCTTGCTAACTATGGCTACACCTTC. It specifies CASRESLANYGYTF.

J is TRBJ1-4 and V is TRBV5-8; D is possibly TRBD1 (6 bases). The CDR3 runs to 13 residues. The V end was cut by 4 bases, the J end by 7 bases, with 11 bases between. Germline-derived CDR1 and CDR2 are SGHTS and YDEGEE. The CDR3 protein is CASSLGAREKLFF. As DNA, the CDR3 is TGTGCCAGCAGCCTGGGGGCGCGTGAAAAACTGTTTTTT.

The chain uses TRBV7-8 and TRBJ2-1; D is possibly TRBD1 (7 bases). CDR3 length equals 14 residues. Germline V gene lookup returns CDR1 SGHVS and CDR2 FQNEAQ. Between the trimmed V and J ends, which lost 5 bases and 8 bases, there was a span of 16 bases. The CDR3 DNA is TGTGCCAGCAGCGAATTCGACAGGGAGGATGAGCAGTTCTTC. Translated: CASSEFDREDEQFF.

V is TRBV28 and J is TRBJ2-7, with D uncertain. Per the germline V gene, CDR1 is MDHEN and CDR2 is SYDVKM. The germline V and J ends were trimmed by 3 bases and 3 bases, with 15 bases remaining between them. CDR3 size: 15 residues. CDR3 nucleotide sequence: TGTGCCAGCAGTTTTAATGTGGCATTCAGCTACGAGCAGTACTTC. It translates to CASSFNVAFSYEQYF.

This rearrangement joins TRBV18 to TRBJ2-3, with 7 bases aligning to TRBD2. V trimming: 6 bases; J trimming: 2 bases; junction bases outside the gene matches: 5. The CDR3 has 14 residues. Germline V gene data show CDR1 as KGHSH and CDR2 as LQKENI. DNA of the CDR3: TGTGCCAGCTCCCCGGGGGGAAACACAGATACGCAGTATTTT. The encoded protein is CASSPGGNTDTQYF.

This rearrangement joins TRBV6-5 to TRBJ1-3; maybe TRBD1 (6 bases). Germline CDR1 MNHEY, CDR2 SVGAGI. CDR3 length: 14 amino acids. Trimming stripped 5 bases from V and 0 bases from J, with 8 bases between. The CDR3 protein is CASSRTASGNTIYF. The CDR3 region has the DNA TGTGCCAGCAGTAGGACAGCCTCTGGAAACACCATATATTTT.

The genes are TRBV18 and TRBJ2-5; 7 nucleotides agree with TRBD2. Germline V lookup: CDR1 KGHSH, CDR2 LQKENI. V shed 2 bases and J 5 bases; nucleotides not matched to a gene: 5. This CDR3 is built from 14 residues. The CDR3: CASSPWVSGETQYF. The CDR3 DNA follows: TGTGCCAGCTCACCATGGGTTAGCGGGGAGACCCAGTACTTC.

The V and J genes are TRBV30 and TRBJ2-3; TRBD2 might be the D (6 bases). The CDR3 is made up of 12 amino acids. The ends were cut back, 5 bases at V and 0 bases at J, with 6 bases in the middle. Germline V gene lookup returns CDR1 GTSNPN and CDR2 SVGIG (reference sequence). CDR3: CAWGTSTDTQYF. DNA for the CDR3: TGTGCCTGGGGGACTAGCACAGATACGCAGTATTTT.

This clone was seen a handful of times. V usage is TRBV7-9 and J usage is TRBJ2-7, with D possibly being TRBD1 (5 bases). Trimming removed 1 base from V and 7 bases from J, with 8 bases in between. Germline CDR1 SEHNR, CDR2 FQNEAQ (reference sequence). The CDR3 spans 12 residues. This CDR3 reads CASSLEGLEQYF. The CDR3 DNA is TGTGCCAGCAGCTTAGAGGGGTTGGAGCAGTACTTC.

V usage is TRBV5-5 and J usage is TRBJ1-5; tentative D call: TRBD1 (5 bases). The V gene's germline CDR1 is SGHKS and CDR2 YYEKEE (reference sequence). The CDR3 covers 15 residues. V shed 4 bases and J shed 7 bases, with 18 bases lying between them. CDR3 residues: CASSHMSGDGQPQHF. CDR3 coding DNA: TGTGCCAGCAGCCACATGTCGGGGGATGGACAGCCCCAGCATTTT. Supplemented by reference TRBV5-5 and TRBJ1-5, the full variable domain reads DAGVTQSPTHLIKTRGQQVTLRCSPISGHKSVSWYQQVLGQGPQFIFQYYEKEERGRGNFPDRFSARQFPNYSSELNVNALLLGDSALYLCASSHMSGDGQPQHFGDGTRLSIL.

V and J are TRBV6-5 and TRBJ2-1; 7 positions agree with TRBD1. The CDR3 sequence is 14 residues long. Germline-derived CDR1 and CDR2 are MNHEY and SVGAGI. The trim removed 6 bases at V and 1 base at J, leaving 3 bases unmatched. The CDR3 DNA is TGTGCCAGCAGCAGGGGGTCATCCTACAATGAGCAGTTCTTC. Translating it yields CASSRGSSYNEQFF.

The chain combines TRBV7-2 with TRBJ2-5; D might be TRBD2 (7 bases). CDR1 is SGHTA and CDR2 is FQGNSA in the germline V gene. The V end lost 3 bases, the J end lost 5 bases, and 22 bases lay between the germline ends. This CDR3 has 17 residues. CDR3 protein: CASSLGRPGGGRETQYF. The CDR3 DNA is TGTGCCAGCAGCTTGGGGCGGCCGGGGGGCGGTCGGGAGACCCAGTACTTC.

The chain has TRBV18 and TRBJ2-1, with 7 bases aligning to TRBD1. The CDR3 runs to 18 residues. V gave up 5 bases and J gave up 5 bases; unmatched junction bases: 18. The germline CDR1 and CDR2 sequences are KGHSH and LQKENI. The CDR3 protein is CASSGTTPGGWINNEQFF. The CDR3 DNA reads TGTGCCAGCTCAGGAACCACTCCAGGGGGTTGGATCAACAATGAGCAGTTCTTC.

The V call is TRBV12-3 or TRBV12-4, the J call TRBJ1-5; TRBD1 matches at 7 bases. The V gene end was trimmed by 0 bases and the J gene end by 9 bases; junction bases not matched to a gene: 2. This CDR3 has 13 amino acids. The CDR3 region has the DNA TGTGCCAGCAGTTTAGCGAGGGACAGGCCCCAGCATTTT. It is translated as CASSLARDRPQHF.

The chain links TRBV11-2 to TRBJ2-1; TRBD2 matches at 7 bases. The CDR3 extends over 15 amino acids. CDR1 SGHAT and CDR2 FQNNGV come from the germline V gene. The V gene end was trimmed by 1 base and the J gene end by 8 bases; junction bases not matched to a gene: 8. The CDR3 nucleotides read TGTGCCAGCAGCTTAGTCGGGGAGGGCCATGATGAGCAGTTCTTC. Amino acids: CASSLVGEGHDEQFF.